This paragraph covers one T cell receptor beta chain sequence. The antigen remains undetermined. The treatment: around 19 received Ad26.COV2.S at low or high dose, single or two shots; roughly five received placebo; per-sample allocation not given. Day 63 after the first injection of vaccine or placebo was the sampling time. The length of the CDR3 is 14 residues. CDR1 is MNHNY, CDR2 SVGAGI, per germline (reference sequence). The V and J ends lost 2 bases and 6 bases, in that order; junction bases with no gene match: 1. This sample is drawn from a study of Ad26.COV2.S vaccination and SARS-CoV-2 variants. The wider study: Doses of Ad26.COV2.S were injected into muscle once or twice, 56 days apart.

Findings of the study overall: Similar non-spike TCR breadth was observed in recipients of vaccine and of placebo.

Sequencing was performed with immunoSEQ multiplex PCR; in TCRdb, only in-frame clones are kept and a portion is missing. The table lists hundreds of thousands of clones, 89% of them singletons, with approximately 1.5% in the top ten. This sequence originates from a person aged 18 to 59 who received the Ad26.COV2.S COVID-19 vaccine or a placebo. The J gene is TRBJ2-1, the V gene TRBV6-6; 10 bases match TRBD1. This specimen consisted of peripheral blood, obtained in a trial of Ad26.COV2.S vaccine versus placebo. The CDR3 DNA sequence: TGTGCCAGCAGTTACGACAGGGGGCTCAATGAGCAGTTCTTC. This sequence encodes CASSYDRGLNEQFF.